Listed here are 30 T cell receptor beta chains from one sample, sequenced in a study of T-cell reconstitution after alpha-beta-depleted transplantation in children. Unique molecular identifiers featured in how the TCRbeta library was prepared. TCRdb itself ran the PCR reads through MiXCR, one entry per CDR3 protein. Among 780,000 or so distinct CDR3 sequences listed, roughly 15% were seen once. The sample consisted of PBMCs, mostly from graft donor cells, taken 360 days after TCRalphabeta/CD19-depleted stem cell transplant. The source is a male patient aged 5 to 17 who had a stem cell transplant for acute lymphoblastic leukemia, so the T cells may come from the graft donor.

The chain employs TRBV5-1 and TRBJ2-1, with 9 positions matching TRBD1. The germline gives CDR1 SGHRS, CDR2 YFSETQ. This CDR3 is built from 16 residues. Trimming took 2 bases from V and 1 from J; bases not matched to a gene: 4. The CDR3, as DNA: TGCGCCAGCAGCTTAAAGGACAGGGGATCCTACAATGAGCAGTTCTTC. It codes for CASSLKDRGSYNEQFF.

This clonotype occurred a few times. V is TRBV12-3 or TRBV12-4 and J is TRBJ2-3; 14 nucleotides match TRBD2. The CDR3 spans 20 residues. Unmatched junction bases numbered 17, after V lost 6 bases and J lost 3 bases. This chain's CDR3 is CASRQPMGLAGDGRTDTQYF. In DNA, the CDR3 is TGTGCCAGCAGACAACCGATGGGACTAGCGGGAGATGGGAGGACAGATACGCAGTATTTT.

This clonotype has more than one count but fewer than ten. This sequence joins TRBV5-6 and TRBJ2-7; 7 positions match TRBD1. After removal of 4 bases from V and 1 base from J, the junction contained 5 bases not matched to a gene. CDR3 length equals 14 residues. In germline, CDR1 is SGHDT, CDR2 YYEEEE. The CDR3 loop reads CASSRLGQSYEQYF. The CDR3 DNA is TGTGCCAGCAGCCGGTTGGGACAGTCCTACGAGCAGTACTTC.

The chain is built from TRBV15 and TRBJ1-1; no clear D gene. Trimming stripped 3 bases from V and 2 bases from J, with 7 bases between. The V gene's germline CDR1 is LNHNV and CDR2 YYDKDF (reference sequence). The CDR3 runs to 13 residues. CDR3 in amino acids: CATSREHNTEAFF. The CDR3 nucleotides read TGTGCCACCAGCAGGGAACATAACACTGAAGCTTTCTTT.

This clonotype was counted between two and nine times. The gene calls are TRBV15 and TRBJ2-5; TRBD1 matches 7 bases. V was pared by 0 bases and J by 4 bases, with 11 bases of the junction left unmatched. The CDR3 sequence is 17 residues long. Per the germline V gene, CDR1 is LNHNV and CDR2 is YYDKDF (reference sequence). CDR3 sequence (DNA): TGTGCCACCAGCAGAGATAGGGGGCCGCGGTGGCTAGAGACCCAGTACTTC. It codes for CATSRDRGPRWLETQYF.

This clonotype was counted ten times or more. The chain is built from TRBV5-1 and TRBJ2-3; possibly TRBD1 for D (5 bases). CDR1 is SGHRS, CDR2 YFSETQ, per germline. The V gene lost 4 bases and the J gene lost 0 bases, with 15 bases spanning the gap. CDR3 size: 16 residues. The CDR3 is CASSKTARTSTDTQYF. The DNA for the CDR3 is TGCGCCAGCAGCAAGACAGCTCGTACTAGCACAGATACGCAGTATTTT.

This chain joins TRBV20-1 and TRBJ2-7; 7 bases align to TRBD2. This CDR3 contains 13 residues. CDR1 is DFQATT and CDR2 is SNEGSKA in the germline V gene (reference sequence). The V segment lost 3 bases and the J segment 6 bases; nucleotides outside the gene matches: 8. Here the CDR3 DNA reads TGCAGTGCTAGTCGCGGGGGAGTTGGCGAGCAGTACTTC. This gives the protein CSASRGGVGEQYF.

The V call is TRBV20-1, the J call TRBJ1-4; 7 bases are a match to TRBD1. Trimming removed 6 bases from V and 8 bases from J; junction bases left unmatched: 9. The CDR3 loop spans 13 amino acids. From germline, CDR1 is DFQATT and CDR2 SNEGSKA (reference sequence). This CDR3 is CSADTLTGEKLFF. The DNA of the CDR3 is TGCAGTGCCGATACACTGACAGGGGAAAAACTGTTTTTT.

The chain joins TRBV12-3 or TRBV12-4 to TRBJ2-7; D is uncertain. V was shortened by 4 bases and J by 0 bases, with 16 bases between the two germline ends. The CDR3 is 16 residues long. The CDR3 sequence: CASSWAPYLSSYEQYF. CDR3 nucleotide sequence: TGTGCCAGCAGTTGGGCCCCGTACTTGAGCTCCTACGAGCAGTACTTC.

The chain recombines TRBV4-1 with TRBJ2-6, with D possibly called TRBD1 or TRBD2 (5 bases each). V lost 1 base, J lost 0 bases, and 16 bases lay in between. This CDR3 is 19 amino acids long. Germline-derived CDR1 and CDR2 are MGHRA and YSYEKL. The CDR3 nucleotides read TGCGCCAGCAGCCAAGTCGGCAGGGCGAGGGCCTCTGGGGCCAACGTCCTGACTTTC. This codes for CASSQVGRARASGANVLTF.

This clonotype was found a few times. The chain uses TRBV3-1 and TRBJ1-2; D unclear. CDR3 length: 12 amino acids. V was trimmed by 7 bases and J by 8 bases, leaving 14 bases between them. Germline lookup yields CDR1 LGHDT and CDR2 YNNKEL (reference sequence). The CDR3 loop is CASTRGLGGYTF. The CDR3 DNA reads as TGTGCCAGCACCCGAGGCCTCGGGGGCTACACCTTC. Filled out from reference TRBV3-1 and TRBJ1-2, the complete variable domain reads DTAVSQTPKYLVTQMGNDKSIKCEQNLGHDTMYWYKQDSKKFLKIMFSYNNKELIINETVPNRFSPKSPDKAHLNLHINSLELGDSAVYFCASTRGLGGYTFGSGTRLTVV.

CDR3 in amino acids: CASSKGRAAGSIFFYEQYF. CDR3 nucleotide sequence: TGTGCCAGCAGCAAAGGCCGGGCGGCAGGGTCAATCTTTTTCTACGAGCAGTACTTC. The chain has TRBV21-1 and TRBJ2-7; the D call in the table, TRBD2, was not verified against the DNA. TRBV21-1 is shown as a pseudogene. The CDR3 is 19 residues long.

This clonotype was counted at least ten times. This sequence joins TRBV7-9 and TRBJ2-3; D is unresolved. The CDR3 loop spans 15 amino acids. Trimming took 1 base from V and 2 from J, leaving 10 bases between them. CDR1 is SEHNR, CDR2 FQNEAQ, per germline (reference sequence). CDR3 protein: CASSLVGTVTDTQYF. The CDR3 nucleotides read TGTGCCAGCAGCTTAGTAGGCACAGTCACAGATACGCAGTATTTT. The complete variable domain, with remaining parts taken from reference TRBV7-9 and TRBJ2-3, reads DTGVSQNPRHKITKRGQNVTFRCDPISEHNRLYWYRQTLGQGPEFLTYFQNEAQLEKSRLLSDRFSAERPKGSFSTLEIQRTEQGDSAMYLCASSLVGTVTDTQYFGPGTRLTVL.

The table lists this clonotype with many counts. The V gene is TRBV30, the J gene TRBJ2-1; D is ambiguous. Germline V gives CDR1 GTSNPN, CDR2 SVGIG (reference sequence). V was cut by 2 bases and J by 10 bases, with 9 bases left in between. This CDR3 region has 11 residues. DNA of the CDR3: TGTGCCTGGAGTCCCGCCAGGGAGCAGTTCTTC. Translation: CAWSPAREQFF.

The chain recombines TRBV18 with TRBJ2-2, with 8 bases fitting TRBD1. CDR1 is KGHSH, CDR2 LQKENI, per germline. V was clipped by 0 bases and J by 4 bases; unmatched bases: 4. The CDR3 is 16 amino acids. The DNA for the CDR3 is TGTGCCAGCTCACCACCCAGACAGGGGTCCACCGGGGAGCTGTTTTTT. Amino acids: CASSPPRQGSTGELFF.

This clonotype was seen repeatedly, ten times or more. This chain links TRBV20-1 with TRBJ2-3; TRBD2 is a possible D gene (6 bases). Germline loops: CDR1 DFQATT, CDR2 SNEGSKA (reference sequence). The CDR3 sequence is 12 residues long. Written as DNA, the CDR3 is TGCAGCTCTAGTTGGGAGGAAGATACGCAGTATTTT. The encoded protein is CSSSWEEDTQYF.

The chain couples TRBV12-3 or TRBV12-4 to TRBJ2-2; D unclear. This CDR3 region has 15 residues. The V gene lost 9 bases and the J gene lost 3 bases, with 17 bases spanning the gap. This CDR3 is CASASVGPYTGELFF. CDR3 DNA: TGTGCCAGTGCCTCTGTAGGGCCTTACACCGGGGAGCTGTTTTTT.

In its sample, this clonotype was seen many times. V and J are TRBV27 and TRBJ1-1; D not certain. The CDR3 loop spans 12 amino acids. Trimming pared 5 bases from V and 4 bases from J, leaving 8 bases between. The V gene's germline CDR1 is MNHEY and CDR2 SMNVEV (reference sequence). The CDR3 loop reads CASSPRGTEAFF. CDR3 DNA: TGTGCCAGCAGTCCCCGGGGCACTGAAGCTTTCTTT.

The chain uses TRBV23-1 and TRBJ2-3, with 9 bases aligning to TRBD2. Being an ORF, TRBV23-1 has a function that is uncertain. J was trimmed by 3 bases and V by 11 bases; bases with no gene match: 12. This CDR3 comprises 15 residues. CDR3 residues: CAPRHRGLATDTQYF. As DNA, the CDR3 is TGCGCCCCCCGTCACAGGGGACTAGCTACAGATACGCAGTATTTT.

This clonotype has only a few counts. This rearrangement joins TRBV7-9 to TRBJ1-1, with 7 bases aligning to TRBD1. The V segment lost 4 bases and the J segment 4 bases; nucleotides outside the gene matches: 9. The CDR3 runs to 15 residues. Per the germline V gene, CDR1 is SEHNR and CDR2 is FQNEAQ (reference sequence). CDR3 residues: CASSSQGGWGTEAFF. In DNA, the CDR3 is TGTGCCAGCAGCTCCCAAGGGGGCTGGGGCACTGAAGCTTTCTTT.

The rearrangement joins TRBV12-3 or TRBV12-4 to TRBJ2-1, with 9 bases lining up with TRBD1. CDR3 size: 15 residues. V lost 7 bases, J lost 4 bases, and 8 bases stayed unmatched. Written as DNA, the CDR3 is TGTGCCAGCAAGCCCAACAGGGGGCGGTACAATGAGCAGTTCTTC. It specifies CASKPNRGRYNEQFF.

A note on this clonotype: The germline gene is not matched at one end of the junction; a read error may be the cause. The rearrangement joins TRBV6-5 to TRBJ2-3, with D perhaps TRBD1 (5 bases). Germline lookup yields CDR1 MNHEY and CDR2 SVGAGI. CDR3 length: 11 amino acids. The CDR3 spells CASSSGATHTF. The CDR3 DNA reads TGTGCCAGCAGTTCTGGGGCGACTCACACTTTT.

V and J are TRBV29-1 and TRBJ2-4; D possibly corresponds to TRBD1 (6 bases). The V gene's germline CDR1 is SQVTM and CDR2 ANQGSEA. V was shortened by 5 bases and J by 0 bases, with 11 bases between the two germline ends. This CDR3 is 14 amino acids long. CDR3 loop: CSVLQGLAKNIQYF. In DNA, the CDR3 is TGCAGCGTTCTCCAGGGGCTAGCCAAAAACATTCAGTACTTC.

The CDR3 region is CSARDRMGRGNEQFF. The CDR3 coding sequence is TGCAGTGCTAGAGATCGTATGGGCAGGGGTAATGAGCAGTTCTTC. This rearrangement joins TRBV20-1 to TRBJ2-1; tentatively, D is TRBD1 (6 bases). With 0 bases removed from V and 7 bases from J, the gap between germline ends came to 16 bases. Germline V lookup: CDR1 DFQATT, CDR2 SNEGSKA (reference sequence). CDR3 size: 15 residues.

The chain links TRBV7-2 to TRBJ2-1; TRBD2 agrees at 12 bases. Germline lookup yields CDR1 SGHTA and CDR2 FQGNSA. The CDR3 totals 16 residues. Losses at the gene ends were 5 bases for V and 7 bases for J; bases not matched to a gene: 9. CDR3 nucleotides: TGTGCCAGCAGCCGTGCCGTAGGGACTAGCGGGAATGAGCAGTTCTTC. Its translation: CASSRAVGTSGNEQFF.

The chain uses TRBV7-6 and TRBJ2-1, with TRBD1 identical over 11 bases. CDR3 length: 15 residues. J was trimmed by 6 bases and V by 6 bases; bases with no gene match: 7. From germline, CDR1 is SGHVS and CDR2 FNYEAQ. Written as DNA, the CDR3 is TGTGCCAGCAGTTTTATTGGGACAGGGGGCAATGAGCAGTTCTTC. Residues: CASSFIGTGGNEQFF.

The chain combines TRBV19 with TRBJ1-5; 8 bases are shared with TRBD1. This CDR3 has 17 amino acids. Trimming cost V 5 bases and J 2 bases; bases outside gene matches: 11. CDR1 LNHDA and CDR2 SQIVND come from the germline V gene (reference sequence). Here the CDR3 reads CASSWTGSPPGNQPQHF. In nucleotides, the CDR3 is TGTGCCAGTAGTTGGACAGGGAGCCCCCCAGGCAATCAGCCCCAGCATTTT.

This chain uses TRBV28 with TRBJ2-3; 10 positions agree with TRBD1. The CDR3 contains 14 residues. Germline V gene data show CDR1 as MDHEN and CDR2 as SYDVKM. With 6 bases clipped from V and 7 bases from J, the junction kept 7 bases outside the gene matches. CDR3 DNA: TGTGCCAGCAGACGGGACAGGGGAATAAATACGCAGTATTTT. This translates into CASRRDRGINTQYF.

The DNA of the CDR3 is TGCAGTGCTAGACAGTCCTCCGATACGCAGTATTTT. Its protein is CSARQSSDTQYF. The J gene is TRBJ2-3, the V gene TRBV20-1; D gene uncertain. This CDR3 region has 12 residues. V lost 2 bases to trimming and J lost 6 bases, with 9 bases between them. Germline V gene sequence: CDR1 DFQATT, CDR2 SNEGSKA (reference sequence).

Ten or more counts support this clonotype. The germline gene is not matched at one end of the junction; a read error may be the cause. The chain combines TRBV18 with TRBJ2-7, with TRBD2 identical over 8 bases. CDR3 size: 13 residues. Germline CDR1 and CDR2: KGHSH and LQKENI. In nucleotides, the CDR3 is TGCGCCAGCAGCCCGAGCGGGGGCTACGAGCAGTACTTC. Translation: CASSPSGGYEQYF.